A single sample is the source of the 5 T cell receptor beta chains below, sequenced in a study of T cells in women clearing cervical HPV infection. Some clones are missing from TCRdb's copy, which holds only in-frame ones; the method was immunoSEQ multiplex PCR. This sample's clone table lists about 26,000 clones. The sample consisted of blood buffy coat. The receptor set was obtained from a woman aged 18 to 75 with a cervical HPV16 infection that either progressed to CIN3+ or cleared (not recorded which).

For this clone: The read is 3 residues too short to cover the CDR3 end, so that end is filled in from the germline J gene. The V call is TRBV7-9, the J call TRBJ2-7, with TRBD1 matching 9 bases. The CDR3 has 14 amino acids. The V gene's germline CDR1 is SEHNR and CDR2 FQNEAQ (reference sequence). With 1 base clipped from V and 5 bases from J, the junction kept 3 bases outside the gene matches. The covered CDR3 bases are TGTGCCAGCAGCTTAGAAGGGACAGGGAACGAG. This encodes CASSLEGTGNE. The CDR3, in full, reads CASSLEGTGNEQYF.

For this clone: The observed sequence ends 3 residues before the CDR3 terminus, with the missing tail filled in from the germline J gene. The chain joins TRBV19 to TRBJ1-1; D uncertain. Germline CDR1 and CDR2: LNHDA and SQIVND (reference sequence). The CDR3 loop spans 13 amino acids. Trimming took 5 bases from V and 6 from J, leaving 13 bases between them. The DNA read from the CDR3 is TGTGCCAGTAGTGTTGAGCGGTGGGCTGAA. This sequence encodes CASSVERWAE. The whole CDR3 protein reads CASSVERWAEAFF.

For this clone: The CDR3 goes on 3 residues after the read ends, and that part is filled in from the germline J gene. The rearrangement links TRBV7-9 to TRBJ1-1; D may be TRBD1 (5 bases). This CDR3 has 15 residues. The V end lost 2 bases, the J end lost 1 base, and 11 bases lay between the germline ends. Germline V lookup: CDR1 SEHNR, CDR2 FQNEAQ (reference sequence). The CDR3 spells CASSLMSGGNTEAFF. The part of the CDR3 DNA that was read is TGTGCCAGCAGCTTAATGAGCGGGGGGAACACTGAA.

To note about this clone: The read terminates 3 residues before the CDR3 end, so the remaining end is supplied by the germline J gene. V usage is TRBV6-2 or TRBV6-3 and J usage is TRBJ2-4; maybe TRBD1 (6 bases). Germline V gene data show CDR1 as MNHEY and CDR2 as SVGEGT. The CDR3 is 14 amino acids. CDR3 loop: CASSYVTGQEGQYF. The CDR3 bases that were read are TGTGCCAGCAGTTACGTGACAGGACAAGAGGGT.

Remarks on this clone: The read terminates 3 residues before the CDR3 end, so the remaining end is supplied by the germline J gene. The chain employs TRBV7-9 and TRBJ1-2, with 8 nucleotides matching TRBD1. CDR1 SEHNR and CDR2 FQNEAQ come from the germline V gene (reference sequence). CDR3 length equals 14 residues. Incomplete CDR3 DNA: TGTGCCAGCAGCTCCGGACAGGGATACTACGAC. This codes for CASSSGQGYYD. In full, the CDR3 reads CASSSGQGYYDYTF.